This T cell receptor (beta chain) appears in the sequencing data of a study of graft-versus-host responses after intestinal transplantation. On the study more broadly: The study gave all recipients anti-thymocyte globulin induction, then tacrolimus and steroids for 2 to 3 years. The study's findings and limits: Early HvG declines after transplant were associated with peak circulating GvH clone levels. Recipient bone marrow held GvH clones, some seen earlier in ileum or blood.

A note on this clone: What it binds is unknown.

The protocol was immunoSEQ multiplex PCR, while the TCRdb copy is restricted to in-frame clones and leaves out a portion. The sample includes 100,000 to 120,000 clones, 93% seen only once; the top ten take 0.5% to 0.6%. The CDR3 length is 14 residues. J was trimmed by 7 bases and V by 8 bases; bases with no gene match: 7. Germline values: CDR1 SNHLY, CDR2 FYNNEI. The sample was unstimulated CD8+ T cells sorted from spleen or lymph node cells, taken before intestinal transplant. The chain has TRBV2 and TRBJ2-4; TRBD1 agrees at 11 bases. The TCR sequence derives from a human donor who received an intestinal transplant. The CDR3 loop reads CASSRTGGINIQYF. In DNA, the CDR3 is TGTGCCAGCTCACGGACAGGGGGCATCAACATTCAGTACTTC.